This TCR beta chain was documented in a study of blood T cell repertoires in COVID-19. Study-wide background: The analysed material was cDNA or gDNA that came from T cells, B-cell-depleted T cells, or PBMCs.

V was pared by 4 bases and J by 0 bases, with 10 bases between. There are 14 residues in the CDR3. Per germline, CDR1 SGHRS and CDR2 YFSETQ. Using immunoSEQ multiplex PCR, the repertoire was profiled, and TCRdb retains in-frame clones only, with some absent. The table has some 400,000 clones, approximately 90% seen once. Exposed participants encountered a COVID-19 case during the 2 weeks preceding study entry. What was sequenced was PBMCs or T cells enriched from blood (not recorded which). V and J are TRBV5-1 and TRBJ1-1; D remains ambiguous. This receptor was obtained from a woman aged 40 to 50 who had been exposed to COVID-19. CDR3 DNA: TGCGCCAGCAGCGTCAACGGGGTGAACACTGAAGCTTTCTTT. Translated, it gives CASSVNGVNTEAFF.